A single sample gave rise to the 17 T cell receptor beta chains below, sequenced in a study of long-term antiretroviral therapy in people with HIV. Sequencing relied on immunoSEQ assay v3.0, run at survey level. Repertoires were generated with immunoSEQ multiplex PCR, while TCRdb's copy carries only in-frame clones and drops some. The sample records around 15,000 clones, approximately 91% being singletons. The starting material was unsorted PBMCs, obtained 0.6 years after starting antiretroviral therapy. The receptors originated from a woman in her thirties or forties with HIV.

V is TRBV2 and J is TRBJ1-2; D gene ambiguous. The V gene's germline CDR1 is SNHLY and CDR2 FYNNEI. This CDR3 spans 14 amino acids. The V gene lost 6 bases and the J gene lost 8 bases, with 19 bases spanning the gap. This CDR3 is CASSASGGLGGYTF. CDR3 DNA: TGTGCCAGCAGCGCCTCCGGAGGTCTGGGCGGCTACACCTTC. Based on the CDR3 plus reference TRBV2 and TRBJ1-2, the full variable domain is EPEVTQTPSHQVTQMGQEVILRCVPISNHLYFYWYRQILGQKVEFLVSFYNNEISEKSEIFDDQFSVERPDGSNFTLKIRSTKLEDSAMYFCASSASGGLGGYTFGSGTRLTVV.

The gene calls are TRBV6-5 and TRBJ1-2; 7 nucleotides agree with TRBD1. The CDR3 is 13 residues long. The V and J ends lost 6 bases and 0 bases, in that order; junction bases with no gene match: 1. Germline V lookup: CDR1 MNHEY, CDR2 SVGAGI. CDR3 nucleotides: TGTGCCAGCAGGCAGGGGGCTAACTATGGCTACACCTTC. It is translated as CASRQGANYGYTF.

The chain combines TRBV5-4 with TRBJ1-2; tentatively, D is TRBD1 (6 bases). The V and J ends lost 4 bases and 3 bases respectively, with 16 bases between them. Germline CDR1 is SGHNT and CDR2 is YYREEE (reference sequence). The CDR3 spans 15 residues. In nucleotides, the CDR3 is TGTGCCAGCAGCCAAGTAACAGGGTCTGACTATGGCTACACCTTC. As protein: CASSQVTGSDYGYTF.

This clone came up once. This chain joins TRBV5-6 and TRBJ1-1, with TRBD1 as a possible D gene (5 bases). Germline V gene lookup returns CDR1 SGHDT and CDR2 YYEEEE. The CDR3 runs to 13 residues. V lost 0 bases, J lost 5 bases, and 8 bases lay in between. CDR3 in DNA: TGTGCCAGCAGCTTGGAGAGGGGTACTGAAGCTTTCTTT. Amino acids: CASSLERGTEAFF.

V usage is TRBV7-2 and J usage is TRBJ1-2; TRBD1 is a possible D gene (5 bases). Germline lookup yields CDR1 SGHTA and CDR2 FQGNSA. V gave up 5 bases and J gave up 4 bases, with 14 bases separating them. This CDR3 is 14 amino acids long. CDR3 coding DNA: TGTGCCAGCAGCCCAGGGCAGGGCTTCTATGGCTACACCTTC. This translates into CASSPGQGFYGYTF.

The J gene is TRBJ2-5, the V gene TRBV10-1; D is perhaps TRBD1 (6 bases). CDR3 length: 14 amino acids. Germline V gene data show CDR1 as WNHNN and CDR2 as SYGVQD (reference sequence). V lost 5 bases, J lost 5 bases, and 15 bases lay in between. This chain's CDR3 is CASSPDWGPETQYF. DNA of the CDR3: TGCGCCAGCAGTCCCGACTGGGGGCCGGAGACCCAGTACTTC.

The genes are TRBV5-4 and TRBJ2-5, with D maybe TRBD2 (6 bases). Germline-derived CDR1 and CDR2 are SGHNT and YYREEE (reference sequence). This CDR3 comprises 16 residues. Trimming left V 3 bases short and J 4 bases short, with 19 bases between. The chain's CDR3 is CASSSSAGTGGETQYF. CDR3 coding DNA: TGTGCCAGCAGCTCATCGGCCGGGACTGGGGGAGAGACCCAGTACTTC.

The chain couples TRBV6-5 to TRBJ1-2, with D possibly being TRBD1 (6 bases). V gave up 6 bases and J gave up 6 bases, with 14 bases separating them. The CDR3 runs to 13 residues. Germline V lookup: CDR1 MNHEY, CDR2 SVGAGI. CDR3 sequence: CASREGGLHGYTF. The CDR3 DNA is TGTGCCAGCAGGGAGGGGGGCCTCCATGGCTACACCTTC.

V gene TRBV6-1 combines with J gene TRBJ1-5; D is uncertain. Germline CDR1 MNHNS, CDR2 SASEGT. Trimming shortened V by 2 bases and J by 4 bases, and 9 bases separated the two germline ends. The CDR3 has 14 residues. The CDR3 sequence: CASSENRGNQPQHF. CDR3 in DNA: TGTGCCAGCAGTGAAAACCGGGGTAATCAGCCCCAGCATTTT.

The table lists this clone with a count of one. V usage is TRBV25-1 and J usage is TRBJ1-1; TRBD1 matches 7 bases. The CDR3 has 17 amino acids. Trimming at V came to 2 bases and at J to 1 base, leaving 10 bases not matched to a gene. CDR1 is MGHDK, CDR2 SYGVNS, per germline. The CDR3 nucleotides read TGTGCCAGCAGTGAAGCAGGCCGGGACAGCCGGAACACTGAAGCTTTCTTT. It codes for CASSEAGRDSRNTEAFF.

This chain's CDR3 is CASSSRDRGSGELFF. The CDR3 bases are TGTGCCAGCAGCTCCCGGGACAGGGGGTCCGGGGAGCTGTTTTTT. The chain recombines TRBV7-8 with TRBJ2-2; 11 bases map to TRBD1. The V and J ends lost 4 bases and 6 bases, in that order; junction bases with no gene match: 4. CDR3 size: 15 residues. The V gene's germline CDR1 is SGHVS and CDR2 FQNEAQ.

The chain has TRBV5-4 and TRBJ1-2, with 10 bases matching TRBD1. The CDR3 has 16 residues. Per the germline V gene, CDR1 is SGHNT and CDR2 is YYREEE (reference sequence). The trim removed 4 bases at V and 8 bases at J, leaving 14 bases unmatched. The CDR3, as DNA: TGTGCCAGCAGCCCAATTACCGGGACAGGGGCGCAAGGCTACACCTTC. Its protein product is CASSPITGTGAQGYTF. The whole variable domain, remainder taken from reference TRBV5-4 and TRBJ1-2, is ETGVTQSPTHLIKTRGQQVTLRCSSQSGHNTVSWYQQALGQGPQFIFQYYREEENGRGNFPPRFSGLQFPNYSSELNVNALELDDSALYLCASSPITGTGAQGYTFGSGTRLTVV.

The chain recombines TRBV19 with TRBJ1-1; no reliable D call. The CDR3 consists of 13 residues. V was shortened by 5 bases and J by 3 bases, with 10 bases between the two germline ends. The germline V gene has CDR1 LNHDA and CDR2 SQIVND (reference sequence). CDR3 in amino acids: CASSFAADTEAFF. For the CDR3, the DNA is TGTGCCAGTAGTTTTGCGGCAGACACTGAAGCTTTCTTT.

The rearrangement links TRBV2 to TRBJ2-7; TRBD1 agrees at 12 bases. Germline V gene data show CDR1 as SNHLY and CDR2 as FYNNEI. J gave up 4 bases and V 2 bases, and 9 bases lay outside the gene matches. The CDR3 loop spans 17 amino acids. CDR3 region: CASSEKGDRGPLYEQYF. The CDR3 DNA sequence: TGTGCCAGCAGTGAAAAGGGGGACAGGGGGCCGTTATACGAGCAGTACTTC. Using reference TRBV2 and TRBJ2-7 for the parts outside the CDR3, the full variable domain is EPEVTQTPSHQVTQMGQEVILRCVPISNHLYFYWYRQILGQKVEFLVSFYNNEISEKSEIFDDQFSVERPDGSNFTLKIRSTKLEDSAMYFCASSEKGDRGPLYEQYFGPGTRLTVT.

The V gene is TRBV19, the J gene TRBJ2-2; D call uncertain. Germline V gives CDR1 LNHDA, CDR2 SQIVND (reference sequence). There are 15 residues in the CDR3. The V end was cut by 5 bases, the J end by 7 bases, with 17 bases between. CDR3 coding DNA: TGTGCCAGTAGTGGCCAGATAACGACGGGCGGGGAGCTGTTTTTT. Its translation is CASSGQITTGGELFF.

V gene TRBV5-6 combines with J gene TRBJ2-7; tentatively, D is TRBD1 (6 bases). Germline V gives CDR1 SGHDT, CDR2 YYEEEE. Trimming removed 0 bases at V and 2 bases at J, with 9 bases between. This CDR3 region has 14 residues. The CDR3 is CASSLGDITYEQYF. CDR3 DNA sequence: TGTGCCAGCAGCTTGGGGGACATCACCTACGAGCAGTACTTC.

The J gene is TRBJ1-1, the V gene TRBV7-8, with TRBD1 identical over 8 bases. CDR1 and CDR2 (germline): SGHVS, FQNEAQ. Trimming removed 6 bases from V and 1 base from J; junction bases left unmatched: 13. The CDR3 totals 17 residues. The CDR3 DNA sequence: TGTGCCAGCAGACCTAGTCGGCAGGGGGCTGGGAACACTGAAGCTTTCTTT. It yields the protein CASRPSRQGAGNTEAFF.